The clone carrying this TCR beta chain was counted a few times. Its antigen is not known. Donors were all healthy Caucasians. Each CDR3 protein gets one entry after TCRdb re-called the 5' RACE reads with MiXCR. Among about 520,000 distinct CDR3 sequences listed, about 20% were seen once. These data belong to a study of identical twins. V lost 5 bases and J lost 1, with 14 bases in between. This CDR3 spans 15 amino acids. General study points: Without tracking the same donors, conclusions rested on cross-sectional statistical analysis. Out-of-frame alpha sequences common to twins were enriched for low generation probability.

These data are also associated with another study on T cells expressing NK-cell markers. Per that study: For six donors, the dominant NKG2C+ clonotypes made up about 1.0-7.5% of their CD8+ T cells.

The V and J genes are TRBV12-3 or TRBV12-4 and TRBJ1-2, with D unresolved. Sequenced: CD4+ T cells sorted from blood. The sequence came from a woman younger than 30 in good health. The DNA for the CDR3 is TGTGCCAGCAGTGGGTATCGTGGGAGTAACTATGGCTACACCTTC. Translated: CASSGYRGSNYGYTF.